This T cell receptor (beta chain) came from a study of blood T cell repertoires in COVID-19. Study-wide context: Some COVID-19 samples were acute and others convalescent; all came from the United States, Italy and Spain.

Per the original data handling: Reference gene primer amplification gave estimated nucleated cell counts. Sequenced by immunoSEQ multiplex PCR; TCRdb stores in-frame clones only, minus some. V and J calls and clone size are copied from that table; D and trimming were computed from the DNA. The repertoire holds about 44,000 clones, with around 90% as singletons. CDR3 length: 12 residues. Germline values: CDR1 SGHVS, CDR2 FQNEAQ. Trimming removed 5 bases at V and 7 bases at J, with 12 bases between. The V and J genes are TRBV7-8 and TRBJ2-7; TRBD1 might be the D (5 bases). Sequences were obtained from peripheral blood. The receptor comes from a woman at least 80 years old in a cohort sampled during active or convalescent COVID-19. CDR3 DNA: TGTGCCAGCAGCCCTCACGCAGGGGAGCAGTACTTC. It is translated as CASSPHAGEQYF.